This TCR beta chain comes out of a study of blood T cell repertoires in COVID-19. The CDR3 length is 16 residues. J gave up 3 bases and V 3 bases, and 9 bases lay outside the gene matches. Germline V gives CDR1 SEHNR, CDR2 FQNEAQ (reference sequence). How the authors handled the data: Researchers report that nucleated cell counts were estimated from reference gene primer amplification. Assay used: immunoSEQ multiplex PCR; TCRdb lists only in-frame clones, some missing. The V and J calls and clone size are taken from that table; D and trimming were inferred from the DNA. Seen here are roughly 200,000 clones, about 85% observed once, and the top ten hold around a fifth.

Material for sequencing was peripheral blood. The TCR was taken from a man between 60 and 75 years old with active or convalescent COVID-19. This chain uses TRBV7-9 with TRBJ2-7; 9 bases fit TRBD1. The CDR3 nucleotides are TGTGCCAGCAGCTTGGCAGTAAGGGGACAGGGCTACGAGCAGTACTTC. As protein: CASSLAVRGQGYEQYF.